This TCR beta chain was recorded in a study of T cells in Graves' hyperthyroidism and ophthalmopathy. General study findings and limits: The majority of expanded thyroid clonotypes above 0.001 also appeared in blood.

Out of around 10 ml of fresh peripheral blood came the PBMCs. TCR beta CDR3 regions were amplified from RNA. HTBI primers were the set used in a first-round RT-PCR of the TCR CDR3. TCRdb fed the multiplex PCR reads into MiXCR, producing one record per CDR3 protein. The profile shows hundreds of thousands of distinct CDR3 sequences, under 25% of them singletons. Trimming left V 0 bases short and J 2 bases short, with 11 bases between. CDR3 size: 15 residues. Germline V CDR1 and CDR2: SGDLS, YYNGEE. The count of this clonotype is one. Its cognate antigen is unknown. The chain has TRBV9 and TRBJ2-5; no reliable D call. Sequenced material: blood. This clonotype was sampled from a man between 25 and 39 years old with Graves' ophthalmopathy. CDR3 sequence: CASSVGGLPQETQYF. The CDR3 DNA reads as TGTGCCAGCAGCGTAGGAGGCCTCCCACAAGAGACCCAGTACTTC.